The T cell receptor beta chain under discussion was sequenced for a study of PD-1 blockade in classical Hodgkin lymphoma. Findings and caveats of the study: Complete responders matched newly diagnosed patients in baseline diversity. Researchers reported that CD4+ TCR diversity, though not CD8+, rose significantly by C4D1.

The sample's time point: cycle 4 day 1 (C4D1), after less than 7 weeks of nivolumab. Relapse after autologous stem cell transplantation occurred in every patient, and brentuximab vedotin exposure varied. With respect to this clone: The target antigen is unknown.

V lost 3 bases and J 4 bases, leaving 13 bases between the germline ends. Germline V lookup: CDR1 MNHNS, CDR2 SASEGT. The length of the CDR3 is 14 residues. Measured with immunoSEQ multiplex PCR; TCRdb has only the in-frame clones, and not every one. The sample has 100,000 or so clones; about 93% are singletons. The rearrangement links TRBV6-1 to TRBJ2-7; D may match TRBD1 or TRBD2 (5 bases each). The material was peripheral blood mononuclear cells (PBMCs), obtained before the fourth cycle of nivolumab. The TCR originated in a human donor with classical Hodgkin lymphoma. CDR3 protein: CASSDWGFSYEQYF. The CDR3 DNA reads TGTGCCAGCAGTGACTGGGGGTTCAGTTACGAGCAGTACTTC.